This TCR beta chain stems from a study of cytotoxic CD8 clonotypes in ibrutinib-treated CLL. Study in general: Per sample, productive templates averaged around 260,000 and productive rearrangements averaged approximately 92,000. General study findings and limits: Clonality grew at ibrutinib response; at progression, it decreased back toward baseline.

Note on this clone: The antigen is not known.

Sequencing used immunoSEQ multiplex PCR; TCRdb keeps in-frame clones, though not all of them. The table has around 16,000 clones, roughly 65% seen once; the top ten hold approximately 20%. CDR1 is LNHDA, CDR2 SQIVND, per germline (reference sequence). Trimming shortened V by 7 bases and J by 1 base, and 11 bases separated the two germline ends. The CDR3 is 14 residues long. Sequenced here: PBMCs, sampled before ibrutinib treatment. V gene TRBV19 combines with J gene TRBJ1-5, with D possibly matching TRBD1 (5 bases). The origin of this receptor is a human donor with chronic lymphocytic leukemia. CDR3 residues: CASNNRGSNQPQHF. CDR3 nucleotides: TGTGCCAGTAACAATCGGGGGAGCAATCAGCCCCAGCATTTT.